The 21 T cell receptor beta chains presented below share a single source sample, sequenced in a study of T cells expressing NK-cell markers. TCRdb re-called the 5' RACE reads; every CDR3 protein appears as one record, without DNA. This listing includes about 460,000 distinct CDR3 sequences. The specimen was blood T cells: a sorted CD56 or NKG2C T cell subset, CD4+ or CD8+ T cells, or bulk PBMC T cells (not recorded which). These receptors came from a woman between 50 and 59 years old in good health.

The chain combines TRBV24-1 with TRBJ2-1. The CDR3 runs to 12 residues. Germline V gives CDR1 KGHDR, CDR2 SFDVKD. The CDR3 loop reads CATSDFRDEQFF.

The V and J genes are TRBV2 and TRBJ1-4; TCRdb outputs TRBD1, but without DNA this stays unchecked. Germline assignment: CDR1 SNHLY and CDR2 FYNNEI. CDR3 size: 14 residues. The CDR3 region is CAGSQQGIDEKLFF.

This chain links TRBV3-1 with TRBJ2-2; as DNA is missing, the TRBD1 call by TCRdb cannot be tested. The CDR3 extends over 16 amino acids. The germline V gene encodes CDR1 LGHDT and CDR2 YNNKEL (reference sequence). The CDR3 sequence: CASSTDRGPNTGELFF.

The J gene is TRBJ2-1, the V gene TRBV4-2; TCRdb returns TRBD2, unconfirmable since there is no DNA. Germline lookup yields CDR1 LGHNA and CDR2 YNFKEQ. CDR3 length: 15 residues. The CDR3 loop reads CASNDLGGAGNEQFF.

The V gene is TRBV6-2 or TRBV6-3, the J gene TRBJ2-2. From germline, CDR1 is MNHEY and CDR2 SVGEGT. The CDR3 is 15 residues long. CDR3 sequence: CASSYWVGSTGELFF.

The chain links TRBV2 to TRBJ2-1. CDR1 and CDR2 (germline): SNHLY, FYNNEI. The CDR3 extends over 15 amino acids. The CDR3 here is CASSASGRRGNEQFF.

The chain is built from TRBV24-1 and TRBJ2-1. CDR3 length equals 14 residues. Looked up from germline, CDR1 is KGHDR and CDR2 is SFDVKD. CDR3: CATSDLRDNNEQFF.

The CDR3 protein is CASSPGGGMGELFF. V usage is TRBV9 and J usage is TRBJ2-2; the D gene TCRdb calls, TRBD2, cannot be checked with no DNA. The CDR3 totals 14 residues. CDR1 and CDR2 from the germline V gene are SGDLS and YYNGEE.

The chain uses TRBV5-1 and TRBJ2-4; TCRdb's D call, TRBD2, is unchecked because there is no DNA. Germline V gene data show CDR1 as SGHRS and CDR2 as YFSETQ. The CDR3 covers 16 residues. The CDR3 reads CASSLGGLAGVNIQYF.

The chain couples TRBV6-2 or TRBV6-3 to TRBJ1-6. Per the germline V gene, CDR1 is MNHEY and CDR2 is SVGEGT. CDR3 size: 11 residues. CDR3 region: CASANGSPLHF.

This sequence joins TRBV11-2 and TRBJ2-1; TCRdb's assignment of TRBD1 cannot be checked, as there is no DNA. This CDR3 region has 13 residues. Germline V gene lookup returns CDR1 SGHAT and CDR2 FQNNGV. CDR3: CASSLDRVHEQFF.

The rearrangement uses TRBV4-1 and TRBJ2-2; TCRdb's D call, TRBD1, is unchecked because there is no DNA. Germline loops: CDR1 MGHRA, CDR2 YSYEKL. The CDR3 is 14 residues long. The CDR3 spells CASSHEQGTGELFF.

The chain combines TRBV27 with TRBJ1-2; TCRdb picks TRBD1, but there is no DNA to check that call. Germline assignment: CDR1 MNHEY and CDR2 SMNVEV (reference sequence). The CDR3 length is 16 residues. The CDR3 region is CASTRESGTGHYGYTF.

J is TRBJ2-5 and V is TRBV3-1. The V gene's germline CDR1 is LGHDT and CDR2 YNNKEL (reference sequence). CDR3 length: 12 residues. The CDR3 reads CASGGRQETQYF.

The chain is built from TRBV5-1 and TRBJ1-5; TCRdb gives TRBD1 as the D gene, but with no DNA this cannot be confirmed. The germline V gene encodes CDR1 SGHRS and CDR2 YFSETQ. CDR3 length: 15 residues. The CDR3 spells CASSLGDRPNQPQHF.

The chain has TRBV12-3 or TRBV12-4 and TRBJ1-1. This CDR3 has 14 amino acids. The CDR3 sequence: CASSLAAGSFGAFF.

This chain uses TRBV29-1 with TRBJ2-3. Germline V lookup: CDR1 SQVTM, CDR2 ANQGSEA. CDR3 length equals 14 residues. CDR3 sequence: CSVEGQLLTDTQYF.

This chain links TRBV6-2 or TRBV6-3 with TRBJ2-1; TCRdb calls TRBD2, which cannot be checked without DNA. This CDR3 is 18 amino acids long. Germline CDR1 is MNHEY and CDR2 is SVGEGT. The CDR3 is CASSYGGLAGKSYNEQFF.

The chain links TRBV20-1 to TRBJ2-7; the TCRdb call, TRBD1, lacks DNA for checking. Looked up from germline, CDR1 is DFQATT and CDR2 is SNEGSKA (reference sequence). The CDR3 is made up of 15 amino acids. CDR3 sequence reads: CSAHRPGGTRNEQYF.

The chain links TRBV4-2 to TRBJ2-5; TCRdb proposes TRBD1, but this gene call is untestable without DNA. CDR1 is LGHNA, CDR2 YNFKEQ, per germline. The CDR3 consists of 16 residues. CDR3 in amino acids: CASSQATGALRGTQYF.

The rearrangement uses TRBV28 and TRBJ1-5; TCRdb reports TRBD1, a call that lacks DNA to check it against. Germline lookup yields CDR1 MDHEN and CDR2 SYDVKM. The CDR3 is 15 residues long. The CDR3 reads CASSSGTVENQPQHF.